The clone carrying this T cell receptor beta chain was observed many times. Its antigen remains unidentified. The sample belongs to a study of type 1 regulatory T cells. Turning to the study itself: T-allo10 is a Tr1-enriched, alloantigen-specific CD4 T cell product made in vitro. The study's findings and limits: Compared with non-Tr1 cells, Tr1 cells showed a narrower TCR repertoire.

TCRdb used MiXCR to reprocess the reads, holding one entry per CDR3 protein. The table records about 42,000 distinct CDR3 sequences, approximately 12% of them present only once. The V gene end was trimmed by 8 bases and the J gene end by 2 bases; junction bases not matched to a gene: 8. Germline V lookup: CDR1 SEHNR, CDR2 FQNEAQ (reference sequence). The CDR3 totals 15 residues. This TCR was sampled from a human donor in good health. This chain links TRBV7-9 with TRBJ2-5; 10 bases align to TRBD1. Sequencing was done on a sample of cultured non-Tr1 T cells, either the whole culture or a sorted T cell fraction (not recorded which). The CDR3 sequence is CASGRTGGRQETQYF. The CDR3 DNA reads TGTGCCAGCGGCCGGACAGGGGGTAGGCAAGAGACCCAGTACTTC.